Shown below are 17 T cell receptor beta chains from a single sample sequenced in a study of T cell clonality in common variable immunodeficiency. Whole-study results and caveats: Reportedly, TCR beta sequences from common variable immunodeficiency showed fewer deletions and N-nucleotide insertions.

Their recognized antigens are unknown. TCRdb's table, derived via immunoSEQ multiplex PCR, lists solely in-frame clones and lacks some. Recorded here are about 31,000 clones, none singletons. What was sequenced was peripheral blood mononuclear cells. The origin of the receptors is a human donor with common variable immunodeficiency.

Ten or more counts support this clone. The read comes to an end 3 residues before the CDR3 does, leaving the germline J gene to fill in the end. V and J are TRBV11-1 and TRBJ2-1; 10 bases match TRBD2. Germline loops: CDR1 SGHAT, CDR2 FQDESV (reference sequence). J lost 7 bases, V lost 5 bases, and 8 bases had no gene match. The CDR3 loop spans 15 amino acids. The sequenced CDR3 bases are TGTGCCAGCAGCGAGCTAGCGGGAGTGATGAATGAG. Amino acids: CASSELAGVMNE. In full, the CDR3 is CASSELAGVMNEQFF.

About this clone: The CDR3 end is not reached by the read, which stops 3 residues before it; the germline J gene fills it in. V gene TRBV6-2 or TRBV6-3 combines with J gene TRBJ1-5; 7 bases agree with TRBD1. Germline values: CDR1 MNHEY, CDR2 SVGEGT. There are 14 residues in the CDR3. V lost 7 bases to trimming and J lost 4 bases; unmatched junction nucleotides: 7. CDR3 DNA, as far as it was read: TGTGCCAGCACCACGACAGGGTCAAATCAGCCC. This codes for CASTTTGSNQP. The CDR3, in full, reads CASTTTGSNQPQHF.

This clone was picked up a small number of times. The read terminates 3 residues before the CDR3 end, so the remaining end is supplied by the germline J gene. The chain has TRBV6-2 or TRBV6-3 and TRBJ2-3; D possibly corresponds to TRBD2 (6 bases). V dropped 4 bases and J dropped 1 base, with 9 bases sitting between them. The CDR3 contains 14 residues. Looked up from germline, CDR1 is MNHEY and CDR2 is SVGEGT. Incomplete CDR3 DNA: TGTGCCAGCAGTTTTCCTAGCGGCACAGATACG. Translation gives CASSFPSGTDT. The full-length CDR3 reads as CASSFPSGTDTQYF.

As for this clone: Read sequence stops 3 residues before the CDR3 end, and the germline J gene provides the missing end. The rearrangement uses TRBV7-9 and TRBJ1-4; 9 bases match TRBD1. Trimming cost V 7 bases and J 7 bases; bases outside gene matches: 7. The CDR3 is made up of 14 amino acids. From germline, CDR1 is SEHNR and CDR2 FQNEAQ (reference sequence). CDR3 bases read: TGTGCCAGCATGCTCGGGACAGGGTTTGAAAAA. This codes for CASMLGTGFEK. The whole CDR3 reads CASMLGTGFEKLFF. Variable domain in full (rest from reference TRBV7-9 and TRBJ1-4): DTGVSQNPRHKITKRGQNVTFRCDPISEHNRLYWYRQTLGQGPEFLTYFQNEAQLEKSRLLSDRFSAERPKGSFSTLEIQRTEQGDSAMYLCASMLGTGFEKLFFGSGTQLSVL.

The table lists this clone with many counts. The CDR3 loop reads CASSQDYIAGINEQFF. The CDR3 bases that were read are TGTGCCAGCAGCCAAGATTACATAGCGGGTATAAATGAG. J is TRBJ2-1 and V is TRBV4-2; 7 nucleotides line up with TRBD2. The observed sequence ends 3 residues before the CDR3 terminus, with the missing tail filled in from the germline J gene. This CDR3 contains 16 residues. The ends lost 0 bases at V and 7 bases at J; junction bases unmatched: 9. CDR1 and CDR2 from the germline V gene are LGHNA and YNFKEQ.

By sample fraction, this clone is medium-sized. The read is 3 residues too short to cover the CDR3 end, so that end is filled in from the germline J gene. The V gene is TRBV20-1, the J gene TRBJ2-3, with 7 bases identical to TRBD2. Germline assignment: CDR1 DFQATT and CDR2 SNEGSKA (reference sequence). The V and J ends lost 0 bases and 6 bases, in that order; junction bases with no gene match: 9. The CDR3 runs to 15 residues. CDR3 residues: CSARDSAGVPDTQYF. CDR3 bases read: TGCAGTGCTAGAGATTCGGCGGGAGTCCCGGATACG.

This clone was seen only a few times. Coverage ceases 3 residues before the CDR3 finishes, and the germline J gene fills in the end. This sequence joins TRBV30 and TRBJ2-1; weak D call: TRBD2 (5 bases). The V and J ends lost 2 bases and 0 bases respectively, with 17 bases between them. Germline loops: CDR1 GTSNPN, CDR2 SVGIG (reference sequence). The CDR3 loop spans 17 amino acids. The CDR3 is CAWSRARASSSYNEQFF. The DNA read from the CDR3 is TGTGCCTGGAGTAGGGCCCGGGCTAGCAGCTCCTACAATGAG. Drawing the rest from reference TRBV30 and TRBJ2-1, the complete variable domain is SQTIHQWPATLVQPVGSPLSLECTVEGTSNPNLYWYRQAAGRGLQLLFYSVGIGQISSEVPQNLSASRPQDRQFILSSKKLLLSDSGFYLCAWSRARASSSYNEQFFGPGTRLTVL.

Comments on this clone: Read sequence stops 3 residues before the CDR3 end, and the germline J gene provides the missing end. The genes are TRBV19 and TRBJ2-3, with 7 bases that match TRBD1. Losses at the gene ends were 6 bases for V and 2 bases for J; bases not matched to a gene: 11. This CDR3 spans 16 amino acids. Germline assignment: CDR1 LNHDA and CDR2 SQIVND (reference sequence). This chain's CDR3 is CASSPGTDLNTDTQYF. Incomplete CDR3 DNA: TGTGCCAGTAGCCCTGGGACAGACTTGAACACAGATACG. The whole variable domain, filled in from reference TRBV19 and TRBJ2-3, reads DGGITQSPKYLFRKEGQNVTLSCEQNLNHDAMYWYRQDPGQGLRLIYYSQIVNDFQKGDIAEGYSVSREKKESFPLTVTSAQKNPTAFYLCASSPGTDLNTDTQYFGPGTRLTVL.

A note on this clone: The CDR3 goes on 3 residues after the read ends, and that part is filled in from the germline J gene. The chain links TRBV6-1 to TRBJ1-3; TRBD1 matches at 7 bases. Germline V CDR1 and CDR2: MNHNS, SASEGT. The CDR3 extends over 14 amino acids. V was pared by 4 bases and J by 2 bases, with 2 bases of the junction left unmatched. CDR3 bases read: TGTGCCAGCAGTGCCACAGGGGCTGGAAACACC. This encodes CASSATGAGNT. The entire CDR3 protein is CASSATGAGNTIYF.

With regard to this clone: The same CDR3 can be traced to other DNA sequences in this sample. CDR3 protein: CAWSAGSGIHEQFF. CDR3 DNA, as far as it was read: TGTGCCTGGAGCGCCGGGTCAGGGATCCATGAG. J is TRBJ2-1 and V is TRBV30, with D possibly being TRBD1 (5 bases). The DNA ends 3 residues before the CDR3 does, and the rest of the CDR3 is filled in from the germline J gene. Germline V gene lookup returns CDR1 GTSNPN and CDR2 SVGIG (reference sequence). The CDR3 has 14 residues. The germline V and J ends were trimmed by 3 bases and 8 bases, with 17 bases remaining between them.

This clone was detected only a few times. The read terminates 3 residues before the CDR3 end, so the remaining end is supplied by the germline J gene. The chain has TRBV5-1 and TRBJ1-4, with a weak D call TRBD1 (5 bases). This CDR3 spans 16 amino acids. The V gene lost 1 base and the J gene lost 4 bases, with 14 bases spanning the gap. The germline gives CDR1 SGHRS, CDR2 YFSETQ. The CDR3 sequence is CASSLRTGSLNEKLFF. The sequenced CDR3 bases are TGCGCCAGCAGCTTGAGAACAGGTTCCCTTAATGAAAAA.

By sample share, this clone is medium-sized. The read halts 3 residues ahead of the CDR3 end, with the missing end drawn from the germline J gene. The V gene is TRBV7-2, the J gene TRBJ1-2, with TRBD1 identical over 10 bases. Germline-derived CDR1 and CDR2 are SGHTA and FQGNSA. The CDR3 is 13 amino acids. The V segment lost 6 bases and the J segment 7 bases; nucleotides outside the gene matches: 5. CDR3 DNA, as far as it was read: TGTGCCAGCAGACGGGACAGGGGAGGTGGC. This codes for CASRRDRGGG. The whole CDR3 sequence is CASRRDRGGGYTF.

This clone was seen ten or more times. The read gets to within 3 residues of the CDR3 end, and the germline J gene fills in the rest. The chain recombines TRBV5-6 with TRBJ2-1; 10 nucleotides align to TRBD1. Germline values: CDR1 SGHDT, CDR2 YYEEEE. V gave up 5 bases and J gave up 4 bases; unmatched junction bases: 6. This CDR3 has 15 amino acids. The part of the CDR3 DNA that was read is TGTGCCAGCAGGGGACCGGGACAGGGGTACAATGAG. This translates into CASRGPGQGYNE. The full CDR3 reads CASRGPGQGYNEQFF.

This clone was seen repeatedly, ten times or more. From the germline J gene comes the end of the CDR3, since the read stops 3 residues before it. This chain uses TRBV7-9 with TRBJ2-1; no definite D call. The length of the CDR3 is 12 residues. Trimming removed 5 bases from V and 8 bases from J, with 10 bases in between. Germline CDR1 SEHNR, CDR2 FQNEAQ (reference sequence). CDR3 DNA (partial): TGTGCCAGCAGCCGGAGCGACGATGAG. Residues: CASSRSDDE. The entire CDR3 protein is CASSRSDDEQFF.

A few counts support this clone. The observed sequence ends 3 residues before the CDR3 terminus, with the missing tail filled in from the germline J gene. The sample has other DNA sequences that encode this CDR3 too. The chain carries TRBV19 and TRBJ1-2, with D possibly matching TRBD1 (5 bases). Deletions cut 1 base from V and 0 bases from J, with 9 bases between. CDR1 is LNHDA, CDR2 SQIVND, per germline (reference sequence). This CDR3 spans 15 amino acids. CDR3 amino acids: CASSIVDSTNYGYTF. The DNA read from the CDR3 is TGTGCCAGTAGTATAGTAGACAGCACTAACTATGGC.

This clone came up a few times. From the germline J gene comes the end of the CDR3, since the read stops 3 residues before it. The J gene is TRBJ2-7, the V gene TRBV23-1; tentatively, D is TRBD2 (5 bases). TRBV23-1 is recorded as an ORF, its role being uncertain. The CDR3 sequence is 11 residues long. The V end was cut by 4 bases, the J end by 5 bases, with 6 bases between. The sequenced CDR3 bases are TGCGCCAGCAGTCTGAGGGACGAG. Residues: CASSLRDE. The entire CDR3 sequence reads CASSLRDEQYF.

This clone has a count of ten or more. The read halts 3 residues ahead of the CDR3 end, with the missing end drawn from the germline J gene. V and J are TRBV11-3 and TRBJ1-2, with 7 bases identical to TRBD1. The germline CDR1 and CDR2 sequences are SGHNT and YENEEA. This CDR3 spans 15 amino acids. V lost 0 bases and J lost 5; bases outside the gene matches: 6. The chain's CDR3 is CASSLDPTGFYGYTF. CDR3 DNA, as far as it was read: TGTGCCAGCAGCTTAGATCCGACAGGGTTTTATGGC.